This paragraph reports one T cell receptor beta chain. No antigen is known for it. Any gene name here is a mouse gene name. The CDR3 end lies 1 residue beyond the end of the read and is filled in from the germline J gene. This sample is drawn from a study of tissue T cells after allogeneic stem cell transplantation. Study results and caveats: Only a limited share of tissue TCRs appeared in blood or spleen. Few T cell clones were shared across patients, but motif clusters showed tissue-specific shared signatures. Anatomically similar tissues had similar TCR repertoires within each patient.

The V segment lost 0 bases and the J segment 1 base; nucleotides outside the gene matches: 4. Germline CDR1 and CDR2: GKSSPN and SITVG. The CDR3 runs 17 residues. Using immunoSEQ multiplex PCR, the repertoire was profiled, and TCRdb retains in-frame clones only, with some absent. The table records tens of thousands of clones, less than 75% of them present only once. This sequence joins TRBV31 and TRBJ2-1, with 12 bases matching TRBD1. This clonotype originated in a pool of C57BL/6 mice in good health. The material sequenced was sorted cells pooled from one or two spleens. Incomplete CDR3 DNA: TGTGCCTGGAGTCTAGGGGGGACAGGGGGCAACTATGCTGAGCAGTTC. Amino acids: CAWSLGGTGGNYAEQF. In full, the CDR3 is CAWSLGGTGGNYAEQFF.